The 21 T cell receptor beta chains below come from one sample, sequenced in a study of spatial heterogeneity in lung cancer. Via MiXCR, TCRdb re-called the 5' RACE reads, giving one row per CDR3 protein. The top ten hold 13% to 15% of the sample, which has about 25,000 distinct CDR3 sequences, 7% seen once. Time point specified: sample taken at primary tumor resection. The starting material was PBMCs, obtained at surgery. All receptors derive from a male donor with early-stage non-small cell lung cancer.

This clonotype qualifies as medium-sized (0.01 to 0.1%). CDR3 in amino acids: CASSPGDREGYGYTF. DNA of the CDR3: TGTGCCAGCAGTCCAGGGGACAGGGAGGGCTATGGCTACACCTTC. The chain links TRBV28 to TRBJ1-2; 9 bases map to TRBD1. The junction had 8 bases not matched to a gene; V was cut back by 5 bases and J by 4 bases. Germline lookup yields CDR1 MDHEN and CDR2 SYDVKM. This CDR3 is 15 amino acids long.

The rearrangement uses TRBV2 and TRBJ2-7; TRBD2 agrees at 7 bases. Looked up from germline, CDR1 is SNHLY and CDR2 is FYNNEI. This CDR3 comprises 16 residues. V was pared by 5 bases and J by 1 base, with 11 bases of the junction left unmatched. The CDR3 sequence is CASSWDYKTPSYEQYF. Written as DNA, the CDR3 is TGTGCCAGCAGTTGGGACTACAAAACCCCTTCCTACGAGCAGTACTTC.

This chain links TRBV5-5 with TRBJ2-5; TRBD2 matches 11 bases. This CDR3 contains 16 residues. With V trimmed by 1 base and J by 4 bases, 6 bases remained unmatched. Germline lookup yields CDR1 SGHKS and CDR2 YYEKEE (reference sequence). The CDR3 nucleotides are TGTGCCAGCAGCTTGACAACTAGCGGGGGAGCAGAGACCCAGTACTTC. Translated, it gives CASSLTTSGGAETQYF.

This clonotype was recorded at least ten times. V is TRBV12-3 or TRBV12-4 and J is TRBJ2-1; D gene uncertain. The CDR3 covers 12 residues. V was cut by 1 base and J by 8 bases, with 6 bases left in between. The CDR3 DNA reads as TGTGCCAGCAGTTTAGTAGGCGATGAGCAGTTCTTC. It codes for CASSLVGDEQFF.

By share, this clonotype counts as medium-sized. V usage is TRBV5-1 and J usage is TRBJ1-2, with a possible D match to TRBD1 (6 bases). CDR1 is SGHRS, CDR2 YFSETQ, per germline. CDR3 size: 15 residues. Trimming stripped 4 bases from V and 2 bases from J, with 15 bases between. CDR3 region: CASSPTFQGNYGYTF. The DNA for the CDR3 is TGCGCCAGCAGCCCCACGTTTCAGGGGAACTATGGCTACACCTTC. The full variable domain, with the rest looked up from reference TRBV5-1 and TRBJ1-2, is KAGVTQTPRYLIKTRGQQVTLSCSPISGHRSVSWYQQTPGQGLQFLFEYFSETQRNKGNFPGRFSGRQFSNSRSEMNVSTLELGDSALYLCASSPTFQGNYGYTFGSGTRLTVV.

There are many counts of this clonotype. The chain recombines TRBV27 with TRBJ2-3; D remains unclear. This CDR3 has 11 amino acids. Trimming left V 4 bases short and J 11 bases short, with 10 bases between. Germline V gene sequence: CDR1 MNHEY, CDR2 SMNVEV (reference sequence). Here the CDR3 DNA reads TGTGCCAGCAGTTCCTTCTGGGAGCAGTATTTT. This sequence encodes CASSSFWEQYF.

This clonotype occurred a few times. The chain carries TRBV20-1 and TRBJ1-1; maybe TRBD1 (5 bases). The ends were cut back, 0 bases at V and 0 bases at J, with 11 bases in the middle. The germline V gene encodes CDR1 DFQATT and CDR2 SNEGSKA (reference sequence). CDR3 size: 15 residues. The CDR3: CSARDPRGMNTEAFF. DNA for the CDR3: TGCAGTGCTAGAGACCCCCGGGGGATGAACACTGAAGCTTTCTTT.

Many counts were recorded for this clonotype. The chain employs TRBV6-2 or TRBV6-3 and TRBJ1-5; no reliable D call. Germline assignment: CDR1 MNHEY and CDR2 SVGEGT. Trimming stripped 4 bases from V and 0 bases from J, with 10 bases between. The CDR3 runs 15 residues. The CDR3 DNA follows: TGTGCCAGCAGTTGGGGAGTCTTTAGCAATCAGCCCCAGCATTTT. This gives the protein CASSWGVFSNQPQHF.

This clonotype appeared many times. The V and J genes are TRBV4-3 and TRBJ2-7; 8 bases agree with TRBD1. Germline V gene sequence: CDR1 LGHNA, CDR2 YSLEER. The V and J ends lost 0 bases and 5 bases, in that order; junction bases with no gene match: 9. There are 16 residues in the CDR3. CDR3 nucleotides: TGCGCCAGCAGCCAAGAAGGAGGACAGGGATTGCACGAGCAGTACTTC. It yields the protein CASSQEGGQGLHEQYF.

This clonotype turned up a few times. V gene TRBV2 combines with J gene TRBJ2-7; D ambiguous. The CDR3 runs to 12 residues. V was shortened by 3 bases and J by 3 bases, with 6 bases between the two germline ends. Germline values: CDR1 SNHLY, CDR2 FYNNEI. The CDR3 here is CASSETYYEQYF. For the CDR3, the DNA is TGTGCCAGCAGTGAGACGTACTACGAGCAGTACTTC.

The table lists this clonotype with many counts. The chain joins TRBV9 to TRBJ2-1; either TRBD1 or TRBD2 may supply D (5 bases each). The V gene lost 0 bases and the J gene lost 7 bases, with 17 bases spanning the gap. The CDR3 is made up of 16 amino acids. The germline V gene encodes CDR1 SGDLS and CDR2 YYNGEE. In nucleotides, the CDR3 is TGTGCCAGCAGCGTAGGGGGGAGCGCCTTAGGGAATGAGCAGTTCTTC. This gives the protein CASSVGGSALGNEQFF.

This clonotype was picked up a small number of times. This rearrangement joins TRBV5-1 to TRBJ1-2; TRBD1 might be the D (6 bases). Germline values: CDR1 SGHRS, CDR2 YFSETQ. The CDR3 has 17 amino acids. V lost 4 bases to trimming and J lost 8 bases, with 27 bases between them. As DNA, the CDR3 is TGCGCCAGCAGCCCGGGGCCGACAGGCGTCCTAAGGTGGGGCTACACCTTC. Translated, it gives CASSPGPTGVLRWGYTF.

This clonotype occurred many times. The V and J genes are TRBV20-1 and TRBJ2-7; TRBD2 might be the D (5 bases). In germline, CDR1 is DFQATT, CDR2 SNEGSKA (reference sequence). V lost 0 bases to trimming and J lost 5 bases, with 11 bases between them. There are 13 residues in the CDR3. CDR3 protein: CSARDARGNEQYF. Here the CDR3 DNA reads TGCAGTGCTAGAGATGCCCGGGGAAACGAGCAGTACTTC.

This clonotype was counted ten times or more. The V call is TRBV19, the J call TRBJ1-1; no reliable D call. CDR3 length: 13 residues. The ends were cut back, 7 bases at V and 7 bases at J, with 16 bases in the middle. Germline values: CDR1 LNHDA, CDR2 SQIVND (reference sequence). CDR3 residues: CASNLRGELEAFF. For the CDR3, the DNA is TGTGCCAGTAACCTTCGGGGAGAACTTGAAGCTTTCTTT.

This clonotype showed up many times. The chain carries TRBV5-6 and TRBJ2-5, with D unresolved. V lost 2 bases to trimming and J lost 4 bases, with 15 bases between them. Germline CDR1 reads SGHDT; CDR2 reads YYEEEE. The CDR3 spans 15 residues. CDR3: CASSFLGTDVETQYF. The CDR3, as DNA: TGTGCCAGCAGCTTCTTAGGTACAGACGTAGAGACCCAGTACTTC. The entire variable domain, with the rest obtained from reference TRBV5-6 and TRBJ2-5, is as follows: DAGVTQSPTHLIKTRGQQVTLRCSPKSGHDTVSWYQQALGQGPQFIFQYYEEEERQRGNFPDRFSGHQFPNYSSELNVNALLLGDSALYLCASSFLGTDVETQYFGPGTRLLVL.

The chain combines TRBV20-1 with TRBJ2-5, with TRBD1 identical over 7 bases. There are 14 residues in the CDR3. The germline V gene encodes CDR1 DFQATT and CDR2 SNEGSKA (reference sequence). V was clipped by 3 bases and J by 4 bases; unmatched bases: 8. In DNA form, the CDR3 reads TGCAGTGCTAGGCCGGGACAGTCGAGAGAGACCCAGTACTTC. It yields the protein CSARPGQSRETQYF.

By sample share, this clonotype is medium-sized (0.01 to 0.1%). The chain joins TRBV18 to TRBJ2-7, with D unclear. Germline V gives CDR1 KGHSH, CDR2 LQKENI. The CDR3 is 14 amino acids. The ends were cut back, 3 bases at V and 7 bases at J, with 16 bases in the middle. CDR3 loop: CASSPQIDNSEQYF. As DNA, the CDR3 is TGTGCCAGCTCACCCCAAATTGACAATTCGGAGCAGTACTTC.

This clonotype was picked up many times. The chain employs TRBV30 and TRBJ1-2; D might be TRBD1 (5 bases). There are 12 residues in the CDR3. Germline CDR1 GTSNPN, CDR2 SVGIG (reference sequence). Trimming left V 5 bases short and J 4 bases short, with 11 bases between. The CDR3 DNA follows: TGTGCCTGGGTCTTAGGGACCTATGGCTACACCTTC. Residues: CAWVLGTYGYTF.

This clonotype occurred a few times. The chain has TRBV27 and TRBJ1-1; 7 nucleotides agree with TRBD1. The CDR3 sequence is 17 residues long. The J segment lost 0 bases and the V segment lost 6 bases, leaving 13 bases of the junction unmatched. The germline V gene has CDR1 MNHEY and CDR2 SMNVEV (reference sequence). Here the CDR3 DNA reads TGTGCCAGCAGACTGGCGACAGGGACCGGCTTGAACACTGAAGCTTTCTTT. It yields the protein CASRLATGTGLNTEAFF.

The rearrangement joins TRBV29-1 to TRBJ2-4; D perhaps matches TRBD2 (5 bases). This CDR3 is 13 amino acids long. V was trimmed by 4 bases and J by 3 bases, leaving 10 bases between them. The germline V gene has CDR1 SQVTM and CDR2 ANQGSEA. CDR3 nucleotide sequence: TGCAGCGTTGCCCTCGCGGGCAAAAACATTCAGTACTTC. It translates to CSVALAGKNIQYF.

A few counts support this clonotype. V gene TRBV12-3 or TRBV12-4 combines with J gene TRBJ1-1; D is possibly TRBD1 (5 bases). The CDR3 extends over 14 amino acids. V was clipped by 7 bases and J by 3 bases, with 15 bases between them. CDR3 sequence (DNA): TGTGCCAGCACCCTTAGCGGGGCCTACACTGAAGCTTTCTTT. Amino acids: CASTLSGAYTEAFF.